The rows below give T cell receptor beta chains drawn from one sample of a study of T cells in Graves' hyperthyroidism and ophthalmopathy. A single record per CDR3 protein comes from TCRdb applying MiXCR to the multiplex PCR reads. Of hundreds of thousands of distinct CDR3 sequences in the sample, 35% are singletons; the top ten hold around 30%. Sequencing was performed on blood. These receptors all come from a woman in her forties with Graves' hyperthyroidism. CDR3s include the opening cysteine and the closing phenylalanine or tryptophan. A D gene is named only where the DNA matches it firmly. Not all rows give a size; the values are once, few, many and, for expanded clones, a class.

few	TRBV6-6	TRBJ2-2	TRBD1	TGTGCCAGCAGTTTATCGATCGCACAGGGGATCACCGGGGAGCTGTTTTTT	CASSLSIAQGITGELFF
many	TRBV10-3	TRBJ1-2	TRBD1	TGTGCCATGTCTTCGACAGGGGAACACGGCTACACCTTC	CAMSSTGEHGYTF
many	TRBV20-1	TRBJ2-7	NA	TGCAGTGCTTCCCATCAGACAGGTTCCTACGAGCAGTACTTC	CSASHQTGSYEQYF
many	TRBV5-6	TRBJ1-2	NA	TGTGCCAGCGGCAGGGGCTCAGCTAACTATGGCTACACCTTC	CASGRGSANYGYTF
few	TRBV6-5	TRBJ2-7	TRBD2	TGTGCCAGCAGTCGTCCCGAACTAGCGGGAGGTCGAGAGCAGTACTTC	CASSRPELAGGREQYF
NA	TRBV7-2	TRBJ1-6	NA	TGTGCCAGCAGCGCTCGGGTCCTGAATTCACCCCTCCACTTT	CASSARVLNSPLHF
NA	TRBV5-1	TRBJ2-7	NA	TGCGCCAGCAGCACTGGAGCTGGGGTTTCGGCCTACGAGCAGTACTTC	CASSTGAGVSAYEQYF
once	TRBV29-1	TRBJ1-2	NA	TGCAGCGTTGAATTTGCAGGGACCGGCTACACCTTC	CSVEFAGTGYTF
many	TRBV10-3	TRBJ2-7	NA	TGTGCCATCAGTGAGTCGACGGATTCCTACGAGCAGTACTTC	CAISESTDSYEQYF
NA	TRBV5-1	TRBJ1-1	TRBD1	TGCGCCAGCCGGGACAGGGGCCTTATGAACACTGAAGCTTTCTTT	CASRDRGLMNTEAFF
many	TRBV7-9	TRBJ2-7	NA	TGTGCCAGCAGCTTAGACAGCTCCTACGAGCAGTACTTC	CASSLDSSYEQYF
many	TRBV5-1	TRBJ2-2	NA	TGCGCCAGCAGCTCATCAGGGTGGGGCACCGGGGAGCTGTTTTTT	CASSSSGWGTGELFF
NA	TRBV29-1	TRBJ1-1	NA	TGCAGCGTTGAAGGGGAGGGGGTGGACACTGAAGCTTTCTTT	CSVEGEGVDTEAFF
many	TRBV29-1	TRBJ1-2	NA	TGCAGCGTTTCGAGGGTCGCAGGGGCCACCCTAGTGGATGGCTACACCTTC	CSVSRVAGATLVDGYTF
many	TRBV5-1	TRBJ1-1	NA	TGCGCCAGCAGCCTATACAGGGCGAACACTGAAGCTTTCTTT	CASSLYRANTEAFF
NA	TRBV6-5	TRBJ2-5	NA	TGTGCCAGCAGTATGCGGACAGGGAGGGGAGAGACCCAGTACTTC	CASSMRTGRGETQYF
NA	TRBV7-2	TRBJ1-6	NA	TGTGCCAGCAGCGGGGGATACAGGAACTATAATTCACCCCTCCACTTT	CASSGGYRNYNSPLHF